The 15 T cell receptor beta chains in this list originate from one sample, sequenced in a study of memory CD4+ T cells and cytomegalovirus serostatus. The sort gate was single viable CD3+CD4+CD8-CD45RO+ cells for memory CD4+ T cells. Using immunoSEQ multiplex PCR, the repertoire was profiled, and TCRdb retains in-frame clones only, with some absent. Of 75,000 to 90,000 clones detected, approximately 80% appear once; the ten largest clones hold roughly 0.79%. The specimen sequenced was memory CD4+ T cells from blood. All receptors come from an adult in good health and CMV-seronegative.

CDR3 residues: CASSFLGQGSGYTF. The CDR3 bases are TGTGCCAGCAGTTTTCTAGGACAGGGCTCTGGCTACACCTTC. V gene TRBV27 combines with J gene TRBJ1-2, with TRBD1 matching 8 bases. The V gene end was trimmed by 3 bases and the J gene end by 7 bases; junction bases not matched to a gene: 7. Germline V gives CDR1 MNHEY, CDR2 SMNVEV (reference sequence). The CDR3 runs 14 residues.

The V gene is TRBV5-4, the J gene TRBJ1-1; the D gene is possibly TRBD1 (5 bases). The CDR3 contains 15 residues. From germline, CDR1 is SGHNT and CDR2 YYREEE (reference sequence). Trimming shortened V by 5 bases and J by 5 bases, and 19 bases separated the two germline ends. The CDR3 here is CASRGAVGYGTEAFF. DNA for the CDR3: TGTGCCAGCAGAGGGGCGGTGGGGTACGGAACTGAAGCTTTCTTT.

Many counts were recorded for this clone. V and J are TRBV19 and TRBJ2-7; D is possibly TRBD1 or TRBD2 (6 bases each). The germline V gene encodes CDR1 LNHDA and CDR2 SQIVND (reference sequence). The CDR3 has 16 residues. Trimming left V 6 bases short and J 7 bases short, with 25 bases between. CDR3 region: CASSPSGAGTPGEQYF. CDR3 DNA: TGTGCCAGTAGCCCCTCGGGGGCGGGGACTCCAGGGGAGCAGTACTTC.

The chain links TRBV6-5 to TRBJ1-4, with no clear D. The length of the CDR3 is 14 residues. The germline CDR1 and CDR2 sequences are MNHEY and SVGAGI. Deletions cut 5 bases from V and 2 bases from J, with 9 bases between. The CDR3 is CASSPGGTNEKLFF. Here the CDR3 DNA reads TGTGCCAGCAGTCCAGGTGGTACTAATGAAAAACTGTTTTTT.

The rearrangement uses TRBV7-2 and TRBJ1-1, with 9 positions matching TRBD1. V gave up 4 bases and J gave up 4 bases; unmatched junction bases: 1. The CDR3 is 13 residues long. Germline assignment: CDR1 SGHTA and CDR2 FQGNSA. CDR3 sequence reads: CASSSQGATEAFF. CDR3 in DNA: TGTGCCAGCAGCTCACAGGGGGCCACTGAAGCTTTCTTT.

The chain carries TRBV7-9 and TRBJ1-1; possible D gene TRBD1, 5 bases. This CDR3 region has 14 residues. Trimming pared 1 base from V and 4 bases from J, leaving 10 bases between. Germline V lookup: CDR1 SEHNR, CDR2 FQNEAQ (reference sequence). CDR3 protein: CASSLEGIGTEAFF. The CDR3 nucleotides read TGTGCCAGCAGCTTAGAGGGGATCGGCACTGAAGCTTTCTTT.

This chain connects TRBV7-2 to TRBJ1-6; 10 bases agree with TRBD1. This CDR3 contains 15 residues. CDR1 and CDR2 from the germline V gene are SGHTA and FQGNSA. V shed 5 bases and J 4 bases; nucleotides not matched to a gene: 2. CDR3 in amino acids: CASSGGQGYNSPLHF. The CDR3, as DNA: TGTGCCAGCAGCGGGGGACAGGGGTATAATTCACCCCTCCACTTT.

CDR3 in amino acids: CASIGLAPNNEQFF. DNA of the CDR3: TGTGCCAGCATCGGACTAGCTCCGAACAATGAGCAGTTCTTC. The chain uses TRBV2 and TRBJ2-1, with TRBD2 identical over 8 bases. V dropped 7 bases and J dropped 5; count of bases not matched to a gene: 7. Germline values: CDR1 SNHLY, CDR2 FYNNEI. This CDR3 spans 14 amino acids.

Points on this clone: The DNA is left out, because the CDR3 cannot be placed on it with certainty; the CDR3 is given as TCRdb lists it. The chain links TRBV28 to TRBJ2-7; the DNA was not compared with TRBD2, the D call given in the table. The length of the CDR3 is 14 amino acids, counting both ends. Germline values: CDR1 MDHEN, CDR2 SYDVKM. This chain's CDR3 is CASSSSGGWGEQYF.

The chain couples TRBV9 to TRBJ1-1, with D unresolved. The CDR3 consists of 13 residues. Per germline, CDR1 SGDLS and CDR2 YYNGEE. V was clipped by 4 bases and J by 4 bases, with 11 bases between them. Written as DNA, the CDR3 is TGTGCCAGCAGCATCACGTCGGGCACTGAAGCTTTCTTT. Translation gives CASSITSGTEAFF.

V usage is TRBV5-8 and J usage is TRBJ2-2; weak D call: TRBD2 (5 bases). The CDR3 has 15 amino acids. The germline gives CDR1 SGHTS, CDR2 YDEGEE. Trimming shortened V by 0 bases and J by 2 bases, and 8 bases separated the two germline ends. CDR3 amino acids: CASSLGGINTGELFF. CDR3 sequence (DNA): TGTGCCAGCAGCTTGGGAGGGATTAACACCGGGGAGCTGTTTTTT.

This rearrangement joins TRBV6-5 to TRBJ2-7; 9 bases line up with TRBD2. V lost 2 bases and J lost 6; bases outside the gene matches: 8. CDR3 length: 15 residues. Germline V gene data show CDR1 as MNHEY and CDR2 as SVGAGI. As DNA, the CDR3 is TGTGCCAGCAGTTACGGGGGGACTAGCTCGCGCGAGCAGTACTTC. This encodes CASSYGGTSSREQYF.

The rearrangement joins TRBV27 to TRBJ1-5, with D maybe TRBD1 (6 bases). There are 18 residues in the CDR3. Germline loops: CDR1 MNHEY, CDR2 SMNVEV (reference sequence). V shed 1 base and J shed 3 bases, with 19 bases lying between them. The CDR3 here is CASSLYYREVGHNQPQHF. DNA for the CDR3: TGTGCCAGCAGTTTATATTACAGGGAGGTGGGGCACAATCAGCCCCAGCATTTT.

The rearrangement uses TRBV2 and TRBJ1-1, with a weak D call TRBD1 (5 bases). V was trimmed by 11 bases and J by 2 bases, leaving 15 bases between them. The CDR3 contains 13 residues. Germline values: CDR1 SNHLY, CDR2 FYNNEI. CDR3 bases: TGTGCCGGACACACTGACAGTAACACTGAAGCTTTCTTT. It translates to CAGHTDSNTEAFF.

V and J are TRBV7-2 and TRBJ1-6, with D unresolved. Germline CDR1 is SGHTA and CDR2 is FQGNSA. The V gene lost 1 base and the J gene lost 9 bases, with 19 bases spanning the gap. CDR3 length equals 17 residues. The CDR3, as DNA: TGTGCCAGCAGCTTAGTCTCCGGACCTGCCTCGGGTTCACCCCTCCACTTT. Protein: CASSLVSGPASGSPLHF.